The TCR beta chain described here comes from a study of blood T cell repertoires in COVID-19. Overall study: COVID-19 samples, acute and convalescent, were from the United States, Italy and Spain. Nucleic acid was either cDNA or gDNA, and it came from T cells, B-cell-depleted T cells, or PBMCs.

The ends lost 3 bases at V and 2 bases at J; junction bases unmatched: 6. The CDR3 contains 18 residues. In germline, CDR1 is SGDLS, CDR2 YYNGEE. In its sample, this clone was seen a few times. In the original analysis: Researchers report that nucleated cell counts were estimated from reference gene primer amplification. Using immunoSEQ multiplex PCR, the repertoire was profiled, and TCRdb retains in-frame clones only, with some absent. The D gene and trimming were derived from the DNA, and the V and J assignments and clone size from that table. The sample has 200,000 to 250,000 clones, 86% seen once; the top ten hold roughly 5.7%.

The chain carries TRBV9 and TRBJ2-1, with 15 bases identical to TRBD2. This TCR was sampled from a man older than 75 with acute or convalescent COVID-19. Sequencing used peripheral blood. The CDR3 reads CASSAGTSGRQTYNEQFF. In nucleotides, the CDR3 is TGTGCCAGCAGCGCCGGGACTAGCGGGAGGCAAACCTACAATGAGCAGTTCTTC.